This T cell receptor (beta chain) was recovered during a study of blood T cell repertoires in COVID-19. The overall study: The study drew acute and convalescent COVID-19 samples from the United States, Italy and Spain. Nucleic acid was either cDNA or gDNA, and it came from T cells, B-cell-depleted T cells, or PBMCs.

Original methodology: Quantification of nucleated cells was approximated via reference gene primer amplification. Here immunoSEQ multiplex PCR was the method, and the copy in TCRdb shows in-frame clones only, minus some. V and J calls and clone size are those listed in that table; D and trimming were worked out from the DNA. The sample lists roughly 120,000 clones, around 90% occurring once. Sample: peripheral blood. This clonotype was sampled from a human donor in a cohort sampled during active COVID-19.

CDR3 DNA sequence: TGTGCCAGCTCTGGGGGGGGCCGGACAGATACGCAGTATTTT. It codes for CASSGGGRTDTQYF. The genes are TRBV6-5 and TRBJ2-3, with D perhaps TRBD2 (7 bases). The CDR3 sequence is 14 residues long. Germline V gives CDR1 MNHEY, CDR2 SVGAGI. V was shortened by 8 bases and J by 3 bases, with 15 bases between the two germline ends.